The present T cell receptor (beta chain) was sequenced within a study of breast tumors, draining lymph nodes, adjacent tissues (dated by TCRdb to about 2016). Looking at the study overall: In breast cancer patients, the study compared the TCR beta repertoires of tumor, adjacent nontumor tissue and axillary lymph nodes. The study aimed to assess the relationships and possible T-cell exchange between tumor, surrounding tissue and draining lymph node repertoires in human breast cancer.

The CDR3 has 18 amino acids, counting the end cysteine and phenylalanine. Only the CDR3 region is kept as DNA, spanning 54 bases read in frame from base 1. From a lookup of the germline V gene, CDR1 and CDR2 are KGHDR and SFDVKD. After removal of 9 bases from V and 0 bases from J, the junction retains 13 bases not matched to a gene. The table lists this clonotype with many counts. No antigen is known for it. No much larger clonotype is one base removed from it; base qualities were not supplied. Paper-wide results and their limitations: The data were judged consistent with most tumor T cells deriving from the lymph node and then expanding within tumor tissue. The study presented the conclusion that tumor T cells originate in lymph nodes as consistent with a hypothesis, not as something directly demonstrated. Tumor and nontumor tissue repertoires were significantly more similar in luminal-like than in basal-like breast cancer. Tumor T-cell repertoires showed less diversity than lymph node repertoires and more diversity than nontumor tissue repertoires, and tumor T-cell repertoires showed preferential V and J gene usage.

The run used an Illumina HiSeq 2000. Multiplex PCR amplification was used to generate the TCR beta chain libraries. The amplified TCR beta chain products were analyzed by high-throughput sequencing. TCRdb cleaned the public reads at Q25 with fastp, built clones with MiXCR and kept in-frame beta chains. For every CDR3 protein sequence, its rows merge into one entry that carries the most common genes and DNA. The sample data list about 20,000 distinct CDR3 sequences, and 45% to 60% of these were observed just once. In total, the top ten clones hold approximately 14% of the sample. The sample taken for sequencing was breast tumor tissue. The chain was built from TRBV24-1 and TRBJ2-4, with TRBD1 matching 10 junction bases. This clonotype was obtained from a female donor with breast cancer. Some clones in this sample may be carry-over from other donors' samples. The CDR3 amino acid sequence is: CATAPGTGDSAAKNIQYF. DNA sequence: TGTGCCACCGCCCCTGGGACAGGGGACTCCGCAGCCAAAAACATTCAGTACTTC.